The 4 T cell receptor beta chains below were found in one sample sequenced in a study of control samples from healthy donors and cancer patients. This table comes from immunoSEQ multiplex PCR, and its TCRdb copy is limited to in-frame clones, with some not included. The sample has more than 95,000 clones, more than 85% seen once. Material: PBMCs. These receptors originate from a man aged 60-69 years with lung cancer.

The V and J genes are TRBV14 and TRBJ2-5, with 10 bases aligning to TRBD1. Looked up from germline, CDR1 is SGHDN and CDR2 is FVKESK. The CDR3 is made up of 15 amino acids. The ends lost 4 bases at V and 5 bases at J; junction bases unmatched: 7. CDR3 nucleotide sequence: TGTGCCAGCAGCCCCGGGACAGGGGCTCGGGAGACCCAGTACTTC. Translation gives CASSPGTGARETQYF.

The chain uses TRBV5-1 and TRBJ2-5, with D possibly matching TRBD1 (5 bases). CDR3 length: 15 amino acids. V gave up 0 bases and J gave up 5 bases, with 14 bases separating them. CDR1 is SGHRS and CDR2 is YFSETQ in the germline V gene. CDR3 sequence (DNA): TGCGCCAGCAGCTTGGTCGCAGGGTTCGGGGAGACCCAGTACTTC. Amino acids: CASSLVAGFGETQYF.

CDR3 loop: CASSPAASGGRGTDTQYF. The DNA of the CDR3 is TGTGCCAGCTCACCGGCCGCCAGCGGGGGCCGGGGGACAGATACGCAGTATTTT. The chain links TRBV18 to TRBJ2-3; TRBD2 matches 8 bases. The CDR3 spans 18 residues. Trimming took 3 bases from V and 3 from J; bases not matched to a gene: 14. Germline assignment: CDR1 KGHSH and CDR2 LQKENI.

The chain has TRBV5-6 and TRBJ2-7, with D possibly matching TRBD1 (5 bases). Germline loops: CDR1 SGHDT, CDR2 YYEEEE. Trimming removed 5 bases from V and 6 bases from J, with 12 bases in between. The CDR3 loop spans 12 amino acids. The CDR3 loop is CASSHRRGEQYV. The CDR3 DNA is TGTGCCAGCAGTCACCGAAGGGGCGAGCAGTACGTC.